The 7 T cell receptor beta chains below all came from one sample that was sequenced in a study of cytomegalovirus exposure and HLA in healthy donors. PCR employed 60 Vbeta and 13 Jbeta primers. Using immunoSEQ multiplex PCR, the repertoire was profiled, and TCRdb retains in-frame clones only, with some absent. The sample carries fewer than 200,000 clones, approximately 80% recorded once. The sequenced sample was PBMCs. All receptors come from a woman between 25 and 40 years old in good health and CMV-seropositive.

V is TRBV6-1 and J is TRBJ1-1, with a possible D match to TRBD1 (5 bases). CDR1 is MNHNS, CDR2 SASEGT, per germline. The CDR3 is 16 amino acids. V was pared by 1 base and J by 0 bases, with 12 bases between. The CDR3 loop is CASSEGVGRLNTEAFF. The CDR3 DNA sequence: TGTGCCAGCAGTGAAGGGGTGGGGCGGCTGAACACTGAAGCTTTCTTT.

The rearrangement links TRBV29-1 to TRBJ1-2; TRBD1 is a possible D gene (5 bases). The germline V gene encodes CDR1 SQVTM and CDR2 ANQGSEA. The V end was cut by 4 bases, the J end by 3 bases, with 15 bases between. This CDR3 has 14 amino acids. CDR3 bases: TGCAGCGTTGCCGGGGCGGGAGGCCACTATGGCTACACCTTC. It codes for CSVAGAGGHYGYTF.

This clone was seen only once. The chain couples TRBV19 to TRBJ2-3; 7 nucleotides match TRBD2. Trimming cost V 10 bases and J 4 bases; bases outside gene matches: 11. In germline, CDR1 is LNHDA, CDR2 SQIVND (reference sequence). The CDR3 spans 14 residues. CDR3 coding DNA: TGTGCCACCTCTTTTGGGGGGAGGGCAGATACGCAGTATTTT. It translates to CATSFGGRADTQYF. The full variable domain, rest sourced from reference TRBV19 and TRBJ2-3, is DGGITQSPKYLFRKEGQNVTLSCEQNLNHDAMYWYRQDPGQGLRLIYYSQIVNDFQKGDIAEGYSVSREKKESFPLTVTSAQKNPTAFYLCATSFGGRADTQYFGPGTRLTVL.

The chain uses TRBV9 and TRBJ1-6; no clear D gene. V dropped 4 bases and J dropped 10 bases, with 15 bases sitting between them. The CDR3 contains 14 residues. The V gene's germline CDR1 is SGDLS and CDR2 YYNGEE. The DNA for the CDR3 is TGTGCCAGCAGCCCGGCCTTGGGCAGATCACCCCTCCACTTT. It specifies CASSPALGRSPLHF.

The J gene is TRBJ2-1, the V gene TRBV2; D might be TRBD2 (6 bases). The V end was cut by 6 bases, the J end by 3 bases, with 12 bases between. Germline CDR1 SNHLY, CDR2 FYNNEI. The CDR3 runs 14 residues. The CDR3 loop is CASRGEVGYNEQFF. The CDR3 DNA sequence: TGTGCCAGCAGGGGGGAGGTCGGCTACAATGAGCAGTTCTTC.

The gene calls are TRBV19 and TRBJ2-5; D is ambiguous. Per germline, CDR1 LNHDA and CDR2 SQIVND (reference sequence). Trimming pared 6 bases from V and 5 bases from J, leaving 13 bases between. The CDR3 totals 13 residues. The chain's CDR3 is CASRNPAAETQYF. Written as DNA, the CDR3 is TGTGCCAGTAGGAACCCCGCGGCGGAGACCCAGTACTTC.

The CDR3 is CASSQDLIAGSTDTQYF. The CDR3 DNA sequence: TGCGCCAGCAGCCAAGATCTGATAGCGGGGAGCACAGATACGCAGTATTTT. The gene calls are TRBV4-1 and TRBJ2-3; TRBD2 matches at 8 bases. Germline-derived CDR1 and CDR2 are MGHRA and YSYEKL. This CDR3 is built from 17 residues. Germline trimming cut 0 bases from V and 0 bases from J; bases unmatched to any gene: 5.